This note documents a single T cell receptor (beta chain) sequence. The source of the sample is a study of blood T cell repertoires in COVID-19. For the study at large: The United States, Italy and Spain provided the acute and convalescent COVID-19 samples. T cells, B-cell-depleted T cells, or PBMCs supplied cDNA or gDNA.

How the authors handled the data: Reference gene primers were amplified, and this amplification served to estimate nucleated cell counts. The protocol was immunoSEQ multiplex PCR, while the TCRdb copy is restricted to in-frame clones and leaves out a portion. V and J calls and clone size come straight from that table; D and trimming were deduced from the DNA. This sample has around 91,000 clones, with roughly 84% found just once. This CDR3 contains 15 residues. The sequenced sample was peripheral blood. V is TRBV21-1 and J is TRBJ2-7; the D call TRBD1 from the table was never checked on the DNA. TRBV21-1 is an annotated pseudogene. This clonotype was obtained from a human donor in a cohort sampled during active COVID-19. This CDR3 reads CASSKGQKSSYEQYF. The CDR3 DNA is TGTGCCAGCAGCAAGGGGCAGAAGAGCTCCTACGAGCAGTACTTC.